Listed below are T cell receptor beta chains from one sample, sequenced in a study of cytomegalovirus exposure and HLA in healthy donors. Generated by immunoSEQ multiplex PCR, the TCRdb table keeps only in-frame clones and is missing some. The repertoire has some 190,000 clones, over 75% of them found once; the top ten carry under 2%. Source material: PBMCs. Receptors were obtained from a woman in her 30s in good health and CMV-seronegative. Each CDR3 is given with its conserved first and last residue. A D gene is named only where the DNA matches it firmly. Rows may omit the clone size; those that give it use once, few, many or a size class.

abundance: .
d_gene: .
v_gene: TRBV4-2
j_gene: TRBJ2-3
CDR3nt: TGTGCCAGCAGCCATCCAAATCCCACAGATACGCAGTATTTT
CDR3aa: CASSHPNPTDTQYF

abundance: .
d_gene: TRBD1
v_gene: TRBV4-3
j_gene: TRBJ2-3
CDR3nt: TGCGCCAGCAGCCAAGATCACAGGGGAGGCACAGATACGCAGTATTTT
CDR3aa: CASSQDHRGGTDTQYF

abundance: .
d_gene: .
v_gene: TRBV18
j_gene: TRBJ1-1
CDR3nt: TGTGCCAGCTCACCACAGGGAGGACCTGACACTGAAGCTTTCTTT
CDR3aa: CASSPQGGPDTEAFF

abundance: .
d_gene: TRBD1
v_gene: TRBV7-9
j_gene: TRBJ1-5
CDR3nt: TGTGCCAGCAGCTTGGGACAGGGGGGAGGCAATCAGCCCCAGCATTTT
CDR3aa: CASSLGQGGGNQPQHF

abundance: .
d_gene: TRBD1
v_gene: TRBV6-1
j_gene: TRBJ2-3
CDR3nt: TGTGCCAGCACTTTGGACAGGACAGATACGCAGTATTTT
CDR3aa: CASTLDRTDTQYF

abundance: .
d_gene: TRBD2
v_gene: TRBV14
j_gene: TRBJ2-7
CDR3nt: TGTGCCAGCAGCCAAGTGTTAGCGGGCCTCCCCTACGAGCAGTACTTC
CDR3aa: CASSQVLAGLPYEQYF

abundance: .
d_gene: TRBD1
v_gene: TRBV5-1
j_gene: TRBJ1-6
CDR3nt: TGCGCCAGCAGCACCGGGACAGTAGATTCACCCCTCCACTTT
CDR3aa: CASSTGTVDSPLHF

abundance: .
d_gene: .
v_gene: TRBV5-1
j_gene: TRBJ2-3
CDR3nt: TGCGCCAGCACCCAAACCGGGACATCTAGCACAGATACGCAGTATTTT
CDR3aa: CASTQTGTSSTDTQYF

abundance: .
d_gene: TRBD2
v_gene: TRBV18
j_gene: TRBJ2-7
CDR3nt: TGTGCCAGCTCACCCACGAGCGGGGGGCTTCCCTACGAGCAGTACTTC
CDR3aa: CASSPTSGGLPYEQYF

abundance: .
d_gene: .
v_gene: TRBV23-1
j_gene: TRBJ1-4
CDR3nt: TGCGCCAGCAGCCTCAATCAAAGTCGAGGGGAGGCAACTAATGAAAAACTGTTTTTT
CDR3aa: CASSLNQSRGEATNEKLFF

abundance: .
d_gene: TRBD2
v_gene: TRBV4-3
j_gene: TRBJ2-7
CDR3nt: TGCGCCAGCAGCCAAGATGTAGCGGGGTTCTCCTACGAGCAGTACTTC
CDR3aa: CASSQDVAGFSYEQYF

abundance: .
d_gene: TRBD1
v_gene: TRBV5-6
j_gene: TRBJ1-4
CDR3nt: TGTGCCAGCAGCTACGGGACAGTGGGTCCGACGGTGACCCCGTTTTTT
CDR3aa: CASSYGTVGPTVTPFF

abundance: .
d_gene: .
v_gene: TRBV9
j_gene: TRBJ1-1
CDR3nt: TGTGCCAGCAGCGAGTTCGGACAGACGAACACTGAAGCTTTCTTT
CDR3aa: CASSEFGQTNTEAFF

abundance: once
d_gene: .
v_gene: TRBV9
j_gene: TRBJ2-3
CDR3nt: TGTGCCAGCAGCGTAGACCACGGGGGCACAGATACGCAGTATTTT
CDR3aa: CASSVDHGGTDTQYF

abundance: .
d_gene: .
v_gene: TRBV5-1
j_gene: TRBJ1-2
CDR3nt: TGCGCCAGCAGCGCGTTGGTGCAGGGGCCCTACACCTTC
CDR3aa: CASSALVQGPYTF

abundance: .
d_gene: .
v_gene: TRBV5-1
j_gene: TRBJ2-5
CDR3nt: TGCGCCAGCAGCTTAACGCAGGGTTCAGAGACCCAGTACTTC
CDR3aa: CASSLTQGSETQYF

abundance: .
d_gene: .
v_gene: TRBV2
j_gene: TRBJ2-2
CDR3nt: TGTGCCAGCATGCCCGCAGTCAGGAACACCGGGGAGCTGTTTTTT
CDR3aa: CASMPAVRNTGELFF

abundance: once
d_gene: .
v_gene: TRBV7-9
j_gene: TRBJ2-7
CDR3nt: TGTGCCAGCAGCCCACGACAGGTCTTTTACGAGCAGTACTTC
CDR3aa: CASSPRQVFYEQYF

abundance: .
d_gene: .
v_gene: TRBV6-5
j_gene: TRBJ2-4
CDR3nt: TGTGCCAGCAGTTCCCAGGGCTTAGCCAAAAACATTCAGTACTTC
CDR3aa: CASSSQGLAKNIQYF

abundance: few
d_gene: .
v_gene: TRBV4-3
j_gene: TRBJ1-1
CDR3nt: TGCGCCAGCAGCCACTGGGGGCTTGGCACTGAAGCTTTCTTT
CDR3aa: CASSHWGLGTEAFF

abundance: .
d_gene: .
v_gene: TRBV7-8
j_gene: TRBJ2-2
CDR3nt: TGTGCCAGCAGCTCAATGACAGCGCTAAGAACCGGGGAGCTGTTTTTT
CDR3aa: CASSSMTALRTGELFF

abundance: .
d_gene: .
v_gene: TRBV12-5
j_gene: TRBJ2-7
CDR3nt: TGTGCTAGTGGTCATAGCGGTTCGAGCGAGCAGTACTTC
CDR3aa: CASGHSGSSEQYF

abundance: .
d_gene: .
v_gene: TRBV6-5
j_gene: TRBJ2-5
CDR3nt: TGTGCCAGCAGTCTCCCAGATGCGACCCAGTACTTC
CDR3aa: CASSLPDATQYF

abundance: .
d_gene: .
v_gene: TRBV5-1
j_gene: TRBJ1-2
CDR3nt: TGCGCCAGCAGTGCAGGGAAGAGCTATGGCTACACCTTC
CDR3aa: CASSAGKSYGYTF

abundance: .
d_gene: TRBD1
v_gene: TRBV9
j_gene: TRBJ2-7
CDR3nt: TGTGCCAGCAGCTCGCAGGTGACAGGGGCCTACGAGCAGTACTTC
CDR3aa: CASSSQVTGAYEQYF

abundance: .
d_gene: .
v_gene: TRBV5-1
j_gene: TRBJ2-3
CDR3nt: TGCGCCAGCAGCCCTGGGGGGACGGTTAGCACAGATACGCAGTATTTT
CDR3aa: CASSPGGTVSTDTQYF

abundance: few
d_gene: .
v_gene: TRBV6-5
j_gene: TRBJ1-1
CDR3nt: TGTGCCAGCAGTTACAGGCACGTATTAGCGGGCACTGAAGCTTTCTTT
CDR3aa: CASSYRHVLAGTEAFF

abundance: .
d_gene: TRBD1
v_gene: TRBV7-2
j_gene: TRBJ1-2
CDR3nt: TGTGCCAGCAGCACATACGGGACAGGGAACTATGGCTACACCTTC
CDR3aa: CASSTYGTGNYGYTF

abundance: .
d_gene: .
v_gene: TRBV6-1
j_gene: TRBJ2-7
CDR3nt: TGTGCCAGCAAGGCAGGGTTCTACTACGAGCAGTACTTC
CDR3aa: CASKAGFYYEQYF

abundance: .
d_gene: TRBD1
v_gene: TRBV11-2
j_gene: TRBJ1-1
CDR3nt: TGTGCCAGCAGCTTTGACAGGGGGACTGAAGCTTTCTTT
CDR3aa: CASSFDRGTEAFF

abundance: .
d_gene: .
v_gene: TRBV29-1
j_gene: TRBJ2-3
CDR3nt: TGCAGCGTCGACTGGGGCCTAGGCGATACGCAGTATTTT
CDR3aa: CSVDWGLGDTQYF

abundance: few
d_gene: TRBD1
v_gene: TRBV4-3
j_gene: TRBJ2-2
CDR3nt: TGCGCCAGCAGCCAAGGGCCCGGGACAGCAAACACCGGGGAGCTGTTTTTT
CDR3aa: CASSQGPGTANTGELFF

abundance: .
d_gene: TRBD1
v_gene: TRBV10-1
j_gene: TRBJ2-2
CDR3nt: TGCGCCAGCACCCCGGGACAGGAGAACACCGGGGAGCTGTTTTTT
CDR3aa: CASTPGQENTGELFF

abundance: .
d_gene: TRBD1
v_gene: TRBV5-6
j_gene: TRBJ2-6
CDR3nt: TGTGCCAGCAGCTTGGGTTGGGACAGGGGGCGAGGGGCCAACGTCCTGACTTTC
CDR3aa: CASSLGWDRGRGANVLTF

abundance: .
d_gene: .
v_gene: TRBV29-1
j_gene: TRBJ1-2
CDR3nt: TGCAGCGTGGTGGGGGGGTATGGCTACACCTTC
CDR3aa: CSVVGGYGYTF

abundance: .
d_gene: .
v_gene: TRBV9
j_gene: TRBJ2-1
CDR3nt: TGTGCCAGCAGCTCCCGGGATTCCTACAATGAGCAGTTCTTC
CDR3aa: CASSSRDSYNEQFF

abundance: once
d_gene: TRBD1
v_gene: TRBV6-6
j_gene: TRBJ1-1
CDR3nt: TGTGCCAGCAGCCCCCCTCAACAGGGGAGGGCTTTCTTT
CDR3aa: CASSPPQQGRAFF

abundance: once
d_gene: .
v_gene: TRBV30
j_gene: TRBJ2-5
CDR3nt: TGTGCCTGGAGTGTACGCAGCGGGTCCAGGGAGACCCAGTACTTC
CDR3aa: CAWSVRSGSRETQYF

abundance: .
d_gene: TRBD2
v_gene: TRBV6-5
j_gene: TRBJ2-5
CDR3nt: TGTGCCAGCAGTTATGGCGGGGGGGCCATGGAGACCCAGTACTTC
CDR3aa: CASSYGGGAMETQYF

abundance: once
d_gene: TRBD2
v_gene: TRBV19
j_gene: TRBJ2-3
CDR3nt: TGTGCCAGTAGTCGCGCTAGCGGGGGGGAAGTGCGTACAGATACGCAGTATTTT
CDR3aa: CASSRASGGEVRTDTQYF

abundance: .
d_gene: TRBD2
v_gene: TRBV10-1
j_gene: TRBJ2-3
CDR3nt: TGCGCCAGCACCGGGCCTAGCGGGGGGGCAGATACGCAGTATTTT
CDR3aa: CASTGPSGGADTQYF

abundance: once
d_gene: TRBD2
v_gene: TRBV5-1
j_gene: TRBJ2-5
CDR3nt: TGCGCCAGCAGCCCCGCAGCGGGGGGCACCTCTACCAAAGGGGAGACCCAGTACTTC
CDR3aa: CASSPAAGGTSTKGETQYF

abundance: .
d_gene: .
v_gene: TRBV7-9
j_gene: TRBJ1-4
CDR3nt: TGTGCCAGCAGCGTTCGACAGGAAAAACTGTTTTTT
CDR3aa: CASSVRQEKLFF

abundance: .
d_gene: TRBD1
v_gene: TRBV6-1
j_gene: TRBJ2-7
CDR3nt: TGTGCCAGCAGTGACCCAAGAGGGACAGGGTCCTACGAGCAGTACTTC
CDR3aa: CASSDPRGTGSYEQYF

abundance: few
d_gene: .
v_gene: TRBV5-1
j_gene: TRBJ2-5
CDR3nt: TGCGCCAGCAGCTCTCGTTTTGCTTATGGGACAAAAGAGACCCAGTACTTC
CDR3aa: CASSSRFAYGTKETQYF

abundance: once
d_gene: TRBD2
v_gene: TRBV5-1
j_gene: TRBJ2-5
CDR3nt: TGCGCCAGCAGCTTAGCGGGGGGGCCCGAGACCCAGTACTTC
CDR3aa: CASSLAGGPETQYF

abundance: .
d_gene: .
v_gene: TRBV7-8
j_gene: TRBJ2-1
CDR3nt: TGTGCCAGCAGCTTAGAGTTCGGACTATACAATGAGCAGTTCTTC
CDR3aa: CASSLEFGLYNEQFF

abundance: .
d_gene: TRBD1
v_gene: TRBV6-5
j_gene: TRBJ2-7
CDR3nt: TGTGCCAGCAGTAGGGACAGAACCTACGAGCAGTACTTC
CDR3aa: CASSRDRTYEQYF

abundance: .
d_gene: TRBD1
v_gene: TRBV4-2
j_gene: TRBJ2-3
CDR3nt: TGTGCCAGCAGCCAATCCGGGACAGGGGGTCCCACAGATACGCAGTATTTT
CDR3aa: CASSQSGTGGPTDTQYF

abundance: .
d_gene: TRBD2
v_gene: TRBV5-6
j_gene: TRBJ2-5
CDR3nt: TGTGCCAGCAGCTTGGCGCTAGCGGGGGGGCAAGAGACCCAGTACTTC
CDR3aa: CASSLALAGGQETQYF

abundance: few
d_gene: TRBD1
v_gene: TRBV7-8
j_gene: TRBJ1-5
CDR3nt: TGTGCCAGCAGCTTAGGAGGGGGGTGGACAGGGAATCAGCCCCAGCATTTT
CDR3aa: CASSLGGGWTGNQPQHF

abundance: .
d_gene: TRBD1
v_gene: TRBV6-5
j_gene: TRBJ2-2
CDR3nt: TGTGCCAGCAGGGACGACAGGGCCGGGGAGCTGTTTTTT
CDR3aa: CASRDDRAGELFF

abundance: once
d_gene: .
v_gene: TRBV5-1
j_gene: TRBJ1-2
CDR3nt: TGCGCCAGCAGCTTGTCAGGGAAGGGCTACACCTTC
CDR3aa: CASSLSGKGYTF

abundance: .
d_gene: .
v_gene: TRBV18
j_gene: TRBJ2-5
CDR3nt: TGTGCCAGCTCACCCCCACCTCAGGAGACCCAGTACTTC
CDR3aa: CASSPPPQETQYF

abundance: .
d_gene: TRBD2
v_gene: TRBV6-5
j_gene: TRBJ2-7
CDR3nt: TGTGCCAGCAGCGAAGGACTAGGGGCCTACGAGCAGTACTTC
CDR3aa: CASSEGLGAYEQYF

abundance: few
d_gene: TRBD2
v_gene: TRBV7-9
j_gene: TRBJ2-7
CDR3nt: TGTGCCAGCAGCTTTTCAAGATGGGGGGAGGGTTACGAGCAGTACTTC
CDR3aa: CASSFSRWGEGYEQYF

abundance: few
d_gene: .
v_gene: TRBV6-1
j_gene: TRBJ1-1
CDR3nt: TGTGCCAGCAGTGAAGCACACGCAGCAGGTTCGCAGAACACTGAAGCTTTCTTT
CDR3aa: CASSEAHAAGSQNTEAFF

abundance: once
d_gene: .
v_gene: TRBV4-1
j_gene: TRBJ2-7
CDR3nt: TGCGCCAGCAGCCCCTCGAGGAGAAACTCCTACGAGCAGTACTTC
CDR3aa: CASSPSRRNSYEQYF

abundance: .
d_gene: .
v_gene: TRBV2
j_gene: TRBJ2-7
CDR3nt: TGTGCCAGCAGCCTACCGGGACAGGGATTTTCTAGCGGGGCTTACGAGCAGTACTTC
CDR3aa: CASSLPGQGFSSGAYEQYF